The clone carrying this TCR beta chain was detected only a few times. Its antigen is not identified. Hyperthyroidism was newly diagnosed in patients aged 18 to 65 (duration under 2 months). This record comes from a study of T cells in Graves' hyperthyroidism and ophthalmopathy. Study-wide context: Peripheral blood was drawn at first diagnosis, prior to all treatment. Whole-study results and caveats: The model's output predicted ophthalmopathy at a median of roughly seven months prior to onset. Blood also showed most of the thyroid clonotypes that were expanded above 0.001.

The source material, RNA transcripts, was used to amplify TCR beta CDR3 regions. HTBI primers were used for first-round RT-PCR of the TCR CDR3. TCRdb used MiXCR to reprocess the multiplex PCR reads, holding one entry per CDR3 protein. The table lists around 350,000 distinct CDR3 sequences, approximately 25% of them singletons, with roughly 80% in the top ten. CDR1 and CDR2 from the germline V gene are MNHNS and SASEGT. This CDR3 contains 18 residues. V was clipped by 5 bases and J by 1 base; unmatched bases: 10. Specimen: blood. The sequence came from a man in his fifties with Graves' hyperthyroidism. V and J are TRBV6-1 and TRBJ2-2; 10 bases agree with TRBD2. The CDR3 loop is CASSRKRTSGWNTGELFF. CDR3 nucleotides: TGTGCCAGCAGTCGAAAACGGACTAGCGGATGGAACACCGGGGAGCTGTTTTTT.